Sequencing of this TCR beta chain was carried out in a study of T cell changes during pregnancy in multiple sclerosis. Profiling relied on immunoSEQ multiplex PCR, and the TCRdb table lists in-frame clones only, not all of them. This sample has 65,000 to 75,000 clones, with more than 85% found just once. CDR1 and CDR2 from the germline V gene are LNHDA and SQIVND (reference sequence). This CDR3 region has 13 residues. The ends were cut back, 4 bases at V and 3 bases at J, with 10 bases in the middle. The V gene is TRBV19, the J gene TRBJ2-7, with D perhaps TRBD2 (5 bases). The receptor's source is a female donor with multiple sclerosis, enrolled in a pregnancy study. Sequencing was performed on peripheral blood, taken in the second trimester of pregnancy. The CDR3 coding sequence is TGTGCCAGTAGTACGGGGTTGGTCTACGAGCAGTACTTC. Protein sequence: CASSTGLVYEQYF.